This T cell receptor beta chain was captured by sequencing in a study of blood T cells in healthy people across ages. With a J-beta primer mix and a sample-barcoded 5' primer, a second PCR ran about 7 to 11 cycles. TCRdb reanalysed the 5' RACE reads using MiXCR and keeps one entry per CDR3 protein. The sample lists 380,000 or so distinct CDR3 sequences; about 55% were seen once. Worth noting for this clonotype: This may come from a read error, since a much larger clone is one base off.

The TCR comes from a man in his sixties in good health. Sequences were obtained from blood.

The CDR3 region has the DNA TGTGCCAGCAGGAGGGACAGGGGGCAAGAGACCCAGTACTTC. Encoded protein: CASRRDRGQETQYF. The chain uses TRBV2 and TRBJ2-5; TRBD1 aligns across 11 bases. Germline V gives CDR1 SNHLY, CDR2 FYNNEI. The CDR3 contains 14 residues. The junction had 2 bases not matched to a gene; V was cut back by 6 bases and J by 2 bases.